What follows is one T cell receptor (beta chain) and its context. The target of this receptor is not known. The junction departs from the called germline gene at one end, perhaps through a read error. Using a constant-region primer and ProtoScript II reverse transcriptase, TCRbeta-specific cDNA was reverse-transcribed from about 540 ng total RNA. Construction of the TCRbeta libraries relied on three nested rounds of multiplex PCR, following a slightly modified ARM-PCR procedure. Each of the first two PCR rounds ran for roughly 11 cycles and used multiplex TRBV1-TRBV30 forward primers together with a Cbeta reverse primer. Sample barcodes and Illumina adapters were added in a final 25-cycle PCR with Deep VentR polymerase. Before sequencing, amplicons of 200-500 bp were purified from gel using a QIAquick gel extraction kit. TCRbeta amplicons were sequenced on an Illumina HiSeq 2500 with 250-bp paired-end reads. The source study handled its data this way. To recover full CDR3 sequences, reads were quality-trimmed using Trimmomatic v0.33 and paired reads were then merged using FLASH v1.2.11. V, D and J germline segments were assigned to the rearranged TCRbeta sequences by MiGEC v1.2.1b. Clonotype statistics and Shannon-Wiener diversity indices were calculated with VDJtools v1.0.0. To reduce sampling bias, subsequent analyses other than the diversity analysis used only the 250 most abundant clonotypes in each sample. Starting from the raw public reads, TCRdb applied fastp trimming at Q25, assembled clones with MiXCR and retained in-frame beta chains. Rows are combined by CDR3 protein, so each entry shows the most common genes and DNA. The V and J calls come from TCRdb's annotation, not from the publication. This sample comprises about 120,000 distinct CDR3 sequences, about two thirds of them detected only once. Over 8% of the sample lies in the top ten.

This entry belongs to a study of tumor-infiltrating lymphocytes in primary liver carcinoma (dated by TCRdb to the late 2010s). With regard to the full study: Hepatocellular carcinoma (four) or combined HCC and intrahepatic cholangiocarcinoma (one) was present in the five patients, who were three men and two women aged 30 to 69 years. A total of approximately 35 specimens from 5 patients, comprising about 25 tumor regions, 5 adjacent noncancerous liver tissues and 5 peripheral blood samples, were covered by TCRbeta repertoire sequencing. The tumors of the five patients were staged as T1-T3 N0M0, with maximum diameters ranging from 4.2 to 10 cm. Roughly 3.5 to 8 million productive TCRbeta reads were obtained per sample, and no significant difference in read depth was found between tissue types. High reproducibility was observed for the technical replicate repertoires, with mean shared-clone rates near 0.89 and correlation coefficients above 0.95. For each liver tumor, the study sampled five regions along with adjacent normal tissue and blood, and applied TCRbeta repertoire sequencing, expression microarrays and whole-exome sequencing. Broad study findings and their caveats: Compared with blood, tumors had a significantly larger share of the repertoire taken up by the top 250 clones (p = 0.039). Repertoire overlap was higher between tumor regions (mean about 35%) than tumor-adjacent (approximately 17%) or tumor-blood (14%) pairs, consistent with antigen-driven expansion. Only a few patients were included in the study, and the authors note that the findings should be validated in a larger study. Bulk unsorted samples precluded comparing CD4+ and CD8+ T cell repertoires. Because sequencing covered only the TCR beta chain and unpaired alpha chains were not captured, true repertoire diversity is likely underestimated.

Reading from cysteine to phenylalanine, the CDR3 counts 15 amino acids. Only CDR3 DNA is held: 45 bases, read in frame from base 1. Without any cell sorting, total RNA and DNA were co-extracted from 20-30 mg of bulk tissue using the AllPrep DNA/RNA mini kit. Between late 2015 and early 2016, roughly 5 patients in China with histopathologically diagnosed primary liver carcinoma had their tumors surgically resected. At the time of sampling, the patients had chronic HBV infection and had not received any treatment. Fresh tumor and adjacent tissue pieces were bisected; one half was stored in RNAlater at -80°C, the other sent for histology.

This sequence was found in a woman aged 55-69 years with primary liver carcinoma and hepatitis B virus infection. Sequences were obtained from tumor-adjacent normal liver tissue. The sequence links TRBV12-3 or TRBV12-4 to TRBJ2-3; TRBD2 fits 8 bases in the junction. The nucleotide sequence reads TGTGCGAGCAGTTCCCGCGGGAGGAGAGCAGATACGCAGTATTTT. Translation gives CASSSRGRRADTQYF.